The present entry profiles one T cell receptor (beta chain) with its context. Study processing details: The authors estimated nucleated cell counts from reference gene primer amplification. Only in-frame clones appear in the TCRdb table, and some are missing; sequencing was by immunoSEQ multiplex PCR. The V and J calls and clone size are taken from that table; D and trimming were inferred from the DNA. The sample lists 70,000 to 85,000 clones, about four fifths occurring once. This CDR3 contains 14 residues. V shed 7 bases and J 5 bases; nucleotides not matched to a gene: 12. Looked up from germline, CDR1 is SQVTM and CDR2 is ANQGSEA. The data were obtained in a study of blood T cell repertoires in COVID-19. At the level of the study: Researchers got acute and convalescent COVID-19 samples from the United States, Italy and Spain. In each case, the material was cDNA or gDNA derived from T cells, B-cell-depleted T cells, or PBMCs.

The V call is TRBV29-1, the J call TRBJ2-5, with 8 nucleotides matching TRBD2. The clonotype originates from a man older than 75 with active or convalescent COVID-19. Sample: peripheral blood. The chain's CDR3 is CSAPGRGGQETQYF. For the CDR3, the DNA is TGCAGCGCCCCAGGCCGGGGGGGCCAGGAGACCCAGTACTTC.